The rows below give T cell receptor beta chains drawn from one sample of a study of shared clonotypes between healthy human individuals. Libraries were prepared by immunoSEQ multiplex PCR; TCRdb keeps only in-frame clonotypes and omits some of them. This sample has about 2.4 million clones, with more than 85% found just once. The sample comprised naive CD4+ T cells from PBMCs. The source of these receptors is a man aged 18 to 29 in good health. Some clones in this sample may be carry-over from other donors' samples. CDR3s leave out the opening cysteine and the closing phenylalanine or tryptophan. Fields, in order: V gene, J gene, CDR3 protein.

V: TRBV29-1; J: TRBJ1-2; CDR3: SVLGASYYGYT
V: TRBV19; J: TRBJ1-2; CDR3: ATGGVGGYT
V: TRBV28; J: TRBJ2-7; CDR3: ASSRPGGQY
V: TRBV28; J: TRBJ1-2; CDR3: ASSLSGLGHYGYT
V: TRBV27; J: TRBJ1-4; CDR3: ASRAGRWDEKLF
V: TRBV6-6; J: TRBJ1-1; CDR3: ASSYRVMNTEAF
V: TRBV9; J: TRBJ2-1; CDR3: ASSVRPGLGNNEQF
V: TRBV19; J: TRBJ2-6; CDR3: ASINRVGLPGANVLT
V: TRBV27; J: TRBJ2-7; CDR3: ASSPELTGQIRYEQY
V: TRBV28; J: TRBJ1-5; CDR3: ASSEQGPSQPQH
V: TRBV6-6; J: TRBJ2-7; CDR3: ASRGTGGYEQY
V: TRBV18; J: TRBJ2-3; CDR3: ASSLEGPDTQY
V: TRBV7-9; J: TRBJ1-3; CDR3: ASSLGRSGNTIY
V: TRBV14; J: TRBJ2-1; CDR3: ASSQDWLAADNEQF
V: TRBV11-3; J: TRBJ2-7; CDR3: ASSSGQTNEQY
V: TRBV6-5; J: TRBJ1-5; CDR3: ASSPGDWRNQPQH
V: TRBV5-1; J: TRBJ2-1; CDR3: ASSLLGYEQF
V: TRBV5-1; J: TRBJ2-2; CDR3: ASSWAGVNTGELF
V: TRBV27; J: TRBJ1-6; CDR3: ASSFPQTNSPLH
V: TRBV5-1; J: TRBJ2-5; CDR3: ASSLAPHGETQY
V: TRBV20-1; J: TRBJ1-2; CDR3: SGVPAGGYT
V: TRBV6-6; J: TRBJ2-1; CDR3: ASRSGRAVAYNEQF
V: TRBV9; J: TRBJ2-5; CDR3: ASSVGTSGSETQY
V: TRBV28; J: TRBJ1-3; CDR3: ASGQVSGNTIY
V: TRBV2; J: TRBJ2-7; CDR3: ATGTGFYEQY
V: TRBV5-4; J: TRBJ1-2; CDR3: ASSLGTAQDYGYT
V: TRBV18; J: TRBJ2-5; CDR3: ASSPLTGAETQY
V: TRBV7-3; J: TRBJ1-2; CDR3: ASSLTGREGYT
V: TRBV14; J: TRBJ1-1; CDR3: ASSQEGADTEAF
V: TRBV7-8; J: TRBJ2-7; CDR3: ASSLGRSSYEQY
V: TRBV27; J: TRBJ2-7; CDR3: ASRLAGSSYEQY
V: TRBV18; J: TRBJ2-3; CDR3: ASSPGQGAFADTQY
V: TRBV2; J: TRBJ2-7; CDR3: ASSPAGGPRGEQY
V: TRBV10-3; J: TRBJ2-1; CDR3: AISGEEAGGYNEQF
V: TRBV7-3; J: TRBJ1-1; CDR3: ASSSQINTEAF
V: TRBV25-1; J: TRBJ2-1; CDR3: ASSDPRASGRVNEQF
V: TRBV10-3; J: -; CDR3: AISELAGGPYEQY
V: TRBV28; J: TRBJ1-2; CDR3: ASSVLASYGYT
V: TRBV5-4; J: TRBJ1-1; CDR3: ASSPRAVNTEAF
V: TRBV5-1; J: TRBJ2-2; CDR3: ASSLDGLQTGELF
V: TRBV7-9; J: TRBJ1-1; CDR3: ASSLAVGRNTEAF
V: TRBV7-2; J: TRBJ2-7; CDR3: AMRRLAATYEQY
V: TRBV9; J: TRBJ1-2; CDR3: ASSASGQGNGYT
V: TRBV21-1; J: TRBJ2-7; CDR3: ASSIGLEAGEQY
V: TRBV28; J: TRBJ2-1; CDR3: ASSGIAGFNYNEQF
V: TRBV5-5; J: TRBJ2-7; CDR3: ASSLGPAHGTYEQY
V: TRBV27; J: TRBJ2-1; CDR3: ASSARLASSYNEQF
V: TRBV14; J: TRBJ1-4; CDR3: ASSQVTGYNEKLF
V: TRBV10-3; J: TRBJ2-2; CDR3: AISEVAGGSKEGDTGELF
V: TRBV5-1; J: TRBJ2-2; CDR3: ASSLDPGAGTGELF